Included here is one T cell receptor (beta chain) sequence, with context. Its antigen remains unknown. A second PCR, run for roughly 7 to 11 cycles, used a sample-barcoded 5' primer plus a J-beta primer mix. Unique molecular identifiers of 12 random nucleotides labeled each cDNA. One entry per CDR3 protein, called by TCRdb with MiXCR from the 5' RACE reads. The table has 650,000 to 900,000 distinct CDR3 sequences, around 68% seen once. These data are taken from a study of blood T cells in healthy people across ages. Study-wide findings and caveats: Long-lived donors had more naive CD4+ cells and higher diversity than aged donors.

The study drew donors from healthy Caucasian individuals in Russia aged about 6 to 90. The sequence came from a man aged 25-45 years in good health. The sequenced sample consisted of blood.

CDR3 DNA: TGCAGTGCTAGAGAGGGACTAGCAGAGACCCAGTACTTC. Encoded protein: CSAREGLAETQYF. The gene calls are TRBV20-1 and TRBJ2-5; TRBD2 matches at 9 bases. Germline V CDR1 and CDR2: DFQATT, SNEGSKA (reference sequence). Germline trimming cut 0 bases from V and 4 bases from J; bases unmatched to any gene: 0. The CDR3 runs 13 residues.